Listed below are T cell receptor beta chains from one sample, sequenced in a study of T-cell memory formation after mild COVID-19. TCRdb re-derived calls from the 5' RACE reads in MiXCR, one entry per CDR3 protein. The profile covers about 610,000 distinct CDR3 sequences, with 15% to 20% appearing a single time and about 7.4% taken by the ten largest. Input material: PBMCs or a T cell subset sorted from them (not recorded which). These receptors were obtained from an adult woman who had mild COVID-19 (a few samples of this study predate the infection). Cell type and time point are not known. The CDR3 runs from the conserved cysteine through the conserved F or W. The order of the fields is clone size, J gene, V gene, D gene, CDR3 DNA, CDR3 protein. The D gene is left open where the match is weak. Where a row states a size, it is once, few, many or the class of an expanded clone; other rows omit it.

abundance: -
j_gene: TRBJ1-2
v_gene: TRBV6-5
d_gene: TRBD1
CDR3nt: TGTGCCAGCAGCCGGACAGGGGGCCAGAGAGGATATGGCTACACCTTC
CDR3aa: CASSRTGGQRGYGYTF

abundance: few
j_gene: TRBJ1-5
v_gene: TRBV20-1
d_gene: TRBD1
CDR3nt: TGCAGTGCTAGAGGACAGGGCTCTAGCAATCAGCCCCAGCATTTT
CDR3aa: CSARGQGSSNQPQHF

abundance: few
j_gene: TRBJ1-2
v_gene: TRBV7-8
d_gene: -
CDR3nt: TGTGCCAGCAGGTCCCCTGGTGCGTATGGCTACACCTTC
CDR3aa: CASRSPGAYGYTF

abundance: -
j_gene: TRBJ2-7
v_gene: TRBV7-2
d_gene: -
CDR3nt: TGTGCCAGCAGCCCGGCGGGGAACCGCGAGCAGTACTTC
CDR3aa: CASSPAGNREQYF

abundance: few
j_gene: TRBJ2-1
v_gene: TRBV5-1
d_gene: -
CDR3nt: TGCGCCAGCAGCGCGTTGGGCAGACCTACGACCTACAATGAGCAGTTCTTC
CDR3aa: CASSALGRPTTYNEQFF

abundance: few
j_gene: TRBJ2-2
v_gene: TRBV4-2
d_gene: TRBD2
CDR3nt: TGTGCCAGCAGCCTAGCGGGATTGGTCACCGGGGAGCTGTTTTTT
CDR3aa: CASSLAGLVTGELFF

abundance: -
j_gene: TRBJ2-5
v_gene: TRBV7-9
d_gene: TRBD2
CDR3nt: TGTGCCAGCAGCGGACGAAGCGGGAGCCAAGAGACCCAGTACTTC
CDR3aa: CASSGRSGSQETQYF

abundance: -
j_gene: TRBJ2-5
v_gene: TRBV6-9
d_gene: TRBD2
CDR3nt: TGTGCCAGCCGGAGACTAGCGGGAGGGAAGTGGGAGACCCAGTACTTC
CDR3aa: CASRRLAGGKWETQYF

abundance: many
j_gene: TRBJ1-5
v_gene: TRBV12-3/TRBV12-4
d_gene: -
CDR3nt: TGTGCCAGCACCCTCCGGGGCGGGCGCAATCAGCCCCAGCATTTT
CDR3aa: CASTLRGGRNQPQHF

abundance: few
j_gene: TRBJ2-2
v_gene: TRBV5-4
d_gene: TRBD1
CDR3nt: TGTGCCAGCAGCTTGGGGGGACAGTACACCGGGGAGCTGTTTTTT
CDR3aa: CASSLGGQYTGELFF

abundance: few
j_gene: TRBJ1-6
v_gene: TRBV12-3/TRBV12-4
d_gene: -
CDR3nt: TGTGCCAGCAGTTCATACGGGGGTTCACCCCTCCACTTT
CDR3aa: CASSSYGGSPLHF

abundance: many
j_gene: TRBJ2-1
v_gene: TRBV12-3/TRBV12-4
d_gene: TRBD2
CDR3nt: TGTGCCAGCAGTCCAGCGGGAGTAATCTGGAATGAGCAGTTCTTC
CDR3aa: CASSPAGVIWNEQFF

abundance: few
j_gene: TRBJ2-1
v_gene: TRBV5-1
d_gene: -
CDR3nt: TGCGCCAGCAGCTTGGAGGGCGCAGGGAGGACAAATGAGCAGTTCTTC
CDR3aa: CASSLEGAGRTNEQFF

abundance: -
j_gene: TRBJ2-2
v_gene: TRBV29-1
d_gene: -
CDR3nt: TGCAGCGCCCGAGGGGGCGGGGAGCTGTTTTTT
CDR3aa: CSARGGGELFF

abundance: few
j_gene: TRBJ2-2
v_gene: TRBV20-1
d_gene: -
CDR3nt: TGCAGTGCCGAAGGTGTGGCCGGGGAGCTGTTTTTT
CDR3aa: CSAEGVAGELFF

abundance: -
j_gene: TRBJ2-2
v_gene: TRBV12-3/TRBV12-4
d_gene: TRBD2
CDR3nt: TGTGCCAGCGGTATACCAATTGCGGGAGTTGACACCGGGGAGCTGTTTTTT
CDR3aa: CASGIPIAGVDTGELFF

abundance: -
j_gene: TRBJ2-1
v_gene: TRBV7-2
d_gene: -
CDR3nt: TGTGCCAGCAGCCTGACCCAGGGCTCCTACAATGAGCAGTTCTTC
CDR3aa: CASSLTQGSYNEQFF

abundance: -
j_gene: TRBJ2-7
v_gene: TRBV10-3
d_gene: TRBD1
CDR3nt: TGTGCCAGTAGGACAGGGGAGACCGTCTACGAGCAGTACTTC
CDR3aa: CASRTGETVYEQYF

abundance: -
j_gene: TRBJ2-4
v_gene: TRBV21-1
d_gene: -
CDR3nt: TGTGCCAGCAGCTCCCTTGACAGTAGCTTAGCCAAAAACATTCAGTACTTC
CDR3aa: CASSSLDSSLAKNIQYF

abundance: many
j_gene: TRBJ2-4
v_gene: TRBV19
d_gene: TRBD1
CDR3nt: TGTGCCAGTAGTCCAACAGGGGAAAACATTCAGTACTTC
CDR3aa: CASSPTGENIQYF

abundance: few
j_gene: TRBJ2-3
v_gene: TRBV24-1
d_gene: -
CDR3nt: TGTGCCACCAGTGCACTCCAACAGGGATGGGGCACAGATACGCAGTATTTT
CDR3aa: CATSALQQGWGTDTQYF

abundance: few
j_gene: TRBJ2-3
v_gene: TRBV2
d_gene: TRBD2
CDR3nt: TGTGCCAGCAGTGATTTCGCGGGAGGTGTAGATACGCAGTATTTT
CDR3aa: CASSDFAGGVDTQYF

abundance: few
j_gene: TRBJ2-7
v_gene: TRBV10-3
d_gene: -
CDR3nt: TGTGCCATCAGTGAGGTTAACGAGCAGTACTTC
CDR3aa: CAISEVNEQYF

abundance: few
j_gene: TRBJ1-2
v_gene: TRBV6-5
d_gene: -
CDR3nt: TGTGCCAGCAGCCTACAAGGGGGGGCTAACTATGGCTACACCTTC
CDR3aa: CASSLQGGANYGYTF

abundance: -
j_gene: TRBJ2-7
v_gene: TRBV12-3/TRBV12-4
d_gene: TRBD1
CDR3nt: TGTGCCAGCAGTCGACAGGGGGGGCATGCTTACGAGCAGTACTTC
CDR3aa: CASSRQGGHAYEQYF

abundance: few
j_gene: TRBJ2-3
v_gene: TRBV7-9
d_gene: -
CDR3nt: TGTGCCAGCAGCTTACGACGTGAGGAAGATACGCAGTATTTT
CDR3aa: CASSLRREEDTQYF

abundance: many
j_gene: TRBJ1-4
v_gene: TRBV7-9
d_gene: -
CDR3nt: TGTGCCAGCAGCACCACACGGGACACCAATGAAAAACTGTTTTTT
CDR3aa: CASSTTRDTNEKLFF

abundance: -
j_gene: TRBJ2-7
v_gene: TRBV25-1
d_gene: TRBD1
CDR3nt: TGTGCCAGCAGTGAATTGGGGGACAGGGGATACGAGCAGTACTTC
CDR3aa: CASSELGDRGYEQYF

abundance: -
j_gene: TRBJ2-1
v_gene: TRBV3-1
d_gene: -
CDR3nt: TGTGCCAGCAGCCAAGAGGAAAGGGTTGTAAGCAATGAGCAGTTCTTC
CDR3aa: CASSQEERVVSNEQFF

abundance: few
j_gene: TRBJ2-3
v_gene: TRBV7-9
d_gene: -
CDR3nt: TGTGCCAGCACCCCTGAAGCGGACACAGATACGCAGTATTTT
CDR3aa: CASTPEADTDTQYF

abundance: -
j_gene: TRBJ2-5
v_gene: TRBV30
d_gene: -
CDR3nt: TGTGCCTGGAGTGCAGGGAAACTCCAAGAGACCCAGTACTTC
CDR3aa: CAWSAGKLQETQYF

abundance: few
j_gene: TRBJ2-7
v_gene: TRBV4-2
d_gene: -
CDR3nt: TGTGCCAGCAGCCAACTGAAGTCCTACGAGCAGTACTTC
CDR3aa: CASSQLKSYEQYF

abundance: -
j_gene: TRBJ2-5
v_gene: TRBV2
d_gene: -
CDR3nt: TGTGCCAGCACCAGAGGTCGGGCGGGGGCCCAAGAGACCCAGTACTTC
CDR3aa: CASTRGRAGAQETQYF

abundance: few
j_gene: TRBJ2-7
v_gene: TRBV12-3/TRBV12-4
d_gene: -
CDR3nt: TGTGCCAGCAGTTTAGCGCGGGACGAGCAGTACTTC
CDR3aa: CASSLARDEQYF

abundance: -
j_gene: TRBJ2-6
v_gene: TRBV27
d_gene: -
CDR3nt: TGTGCCAGCACCCCCTTAGGGGAAGCTGGGGCCAACGTCCTGACTTTC
CDR3aa: CASTPLGEAGANVLTF

abundance: -
j_gene: TRBJ1-1
v_gene: TRBV11-2
d_gene: -
CDR3nt: TGTGCCAGCAGCTTAGATCAGTGGACCCCGGGGCACACTGAAGCTTTCTTT
CDR3aa: CASSLDQWTPGHTEAFF

abundance: few
j_gene: TRBJ1-6
v_gene: TRBV19
d_gene: TRBD1
CDR3nt: TGTGCCAGTAGTATCGGCCAGGGGGCTAATTCACCCCTCCACTTT
CDR3aa: CASSIGQGANSPLHF

abundance: few
j_gene: TRBJ2-7
v_gene: TRBV7-2
d_gene: TRBD1
CDR3nt: TGTGCCAGCAGCTCCAGAAGGACAGGGGGTTTTCACGAGCAGTACTTC
CDR3aa: CASSSRRTGGFHEQYF

abundance: -
j_gene: TRBJ1-1
v_gene: TRBV20-1
d_gene: -
CDR3nt: TGCAGTGCTAGGACGTATATGAACACTGAAGCTTTCTTT
CDR3aa: CSARTYMNTEAFF

abundance: many
j_gene: TRBJ2-3
v_gene: TRBV29-1
d_gene: TRBD1
CDR3nt: TGCAGCGTTGAAGATGGGACAGGGGCCACAGATACGCAGTATTTT
CDR3aa: CSVEDGTGATDTQYF

abundance: -
j_gene: TRBJ2-7
v_gene: TRBV12-3/TRBV12-4
d_gene: TRBD2
CDR3nt: TGTGCCAGCAACCCCGGGGGGGGGATCCACGAGCAGTACTTC
CDR3aa: CASNPGGGIHEQYF